This T cell receptor (beta chain) was captured by sequencing in a study of blood T cell repertoires in COVID-19. Study summary: The United States, Italy and Spain provided the acute and convalescent COVID-19 samples. PBMCs, B-cell-depleted T cells, or T cells provided the cDNA or gDNA that made up the material.

The CDR3 spans 18 residues. Germline loops: CDR1 LGHNA, CDR2 YSLEER. Trimming removed 0 bases from V and 6 bases from J; junction bases left unmatched: 10. TCRdb keeps only in-frame clones here, not all; method: immunoSEQ multiplex PCR. There are under 200,000 clones in the sample; 84% occur only once, and around an eighth lies in the top ten. This chain joins TRBV4-3 and TRBJ2-1, with TRBD2 matching 11 bases. The sequence derives from a man in his late teens or twenties with active or convalescent COVID-19. Sequenced material: peripheral blood. Here the CDR3 reads CASSQDDRRTSGPNEQFF. The CDR3, as DNA: TGCGCCAGCAGCCAAGATGATCGAAGGACTAGCGGGCCCAATGAGCAGTTCTTC.